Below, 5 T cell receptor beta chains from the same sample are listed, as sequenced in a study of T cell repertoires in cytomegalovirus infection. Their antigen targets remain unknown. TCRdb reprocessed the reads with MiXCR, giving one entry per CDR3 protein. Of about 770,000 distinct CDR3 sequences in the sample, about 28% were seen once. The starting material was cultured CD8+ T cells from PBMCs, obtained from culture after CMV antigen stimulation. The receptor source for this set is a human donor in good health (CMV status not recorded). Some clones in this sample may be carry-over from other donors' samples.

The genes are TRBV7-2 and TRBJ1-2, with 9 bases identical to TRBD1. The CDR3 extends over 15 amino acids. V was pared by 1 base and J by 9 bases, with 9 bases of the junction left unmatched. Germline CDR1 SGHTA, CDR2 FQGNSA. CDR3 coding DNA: TGTGCCAGCAGCTTAGGGGGACAGGGACAGTGGAGCTACACCTTC. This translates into CASSLGGQGQWSYTF.

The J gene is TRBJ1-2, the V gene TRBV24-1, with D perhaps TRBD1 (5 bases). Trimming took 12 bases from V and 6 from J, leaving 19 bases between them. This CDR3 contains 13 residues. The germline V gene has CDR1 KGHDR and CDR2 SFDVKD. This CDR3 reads CALEEGRRNGYTF. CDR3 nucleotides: TGTGCCCTCGAAGAGGGGAGAAGAAATGGCTACACCTTC.

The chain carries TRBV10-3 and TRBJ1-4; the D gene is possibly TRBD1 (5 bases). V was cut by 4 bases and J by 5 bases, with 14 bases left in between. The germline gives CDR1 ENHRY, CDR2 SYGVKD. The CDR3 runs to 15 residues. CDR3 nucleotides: TGTGCCATCAGTGCCGGGGTGACAGCGAATGAAAAACTGTTTTTT. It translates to CAISAGVTANEKLFF.

Here the CDR3 reads CASSESGGQGREQFF. The CDR3 DNA is TGTGCCAGCAGTGAAAGCGGGGGACAGGGTCGTGAGCAGTTCTTC. J is TRBJ2-1 and V is TRBV2; tentatively, D is TRBD1 (9 bases). V was trimmed by 2 bases and J by 9 bases, leaving 17 bases between them. This CDR3 comprises 15 residues. Germline CDR1 SNHLY, CDR2 FYNNEI.

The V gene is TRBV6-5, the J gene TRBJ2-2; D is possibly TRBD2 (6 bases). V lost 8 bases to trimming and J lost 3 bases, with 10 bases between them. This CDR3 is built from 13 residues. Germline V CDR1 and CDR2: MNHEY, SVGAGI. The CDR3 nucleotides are TGTGCCAGCGGGGGGTCGGACACCGGGGAGCTGTTTTTT. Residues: CASGGSDTGELFF.